Each of the 4 T cell receptor beta chains below was sequenced from the same sample in a study of blood T cell repertoires in COVID-19. The data were produced by immunoSEQ multiplex PCR, yet TCRdb's version contains in-frame clones alone and is incomplete. Seen here are a few hundred thousand clones, roughly 89% observed once, and the top ten hold about a tenth. Sequencing was performed on PBMCs or T cells enriched from blood (not recorded which). These receptors originate from a woman aged 50 to 65 who had recovered from COVID-19.

The chain recombines TRBV6-1 with TRBJ1-3, with TRBD1 as a possible D gene (6 bases). Germline V gene lookup returns CDR1 MNHNS and CDR2 SASEGT. The ends were cut back, 1 base at V and 0 bases at J, with 10 bases in the middle. The CDR3 totals 16 residues. The chain's CDR3 is CASSEERTASGNTIYF. The CDR3 DNA reads TGTGCCAGCAGTGAAGAAAGGACAGCCTCTGGAAACACCATATATTTT.

The genes are TRBV28 and TRBJ1-5; D ambiguous. Trimming removed 5 bases at V and 0 bases at J, with 11 bases between. The CDR3 sequence is 15 residues long. The germline gives CDR1 MDHEN, CDR2 SYDVKM. As DNA, the CDR3 is TGTGCCAGCAGTCCCCCGGTGTATAGCAATCAGCCCCAGCATTTT. Translated: CASSPPVYSNQPQHF.

The gene calls are TRBV6-5 and TRBJ2-7; the D gene is possibly TRBD2 (7 bases). Germline V CDR1 and CDR2: MNHEY, SVGAGI. The ends were cut back, 6 bases at V and 5 bases at J, with 17 bases in the middle. The CDR3 is 14 amino acids. The CDR3 DNA reads TGTGCCAGCAGCGTGTTCGGGGGGCGGCACGAGCAGTACTTC. Its protein is CASSVFGGRHEQYF.

The chain links TRBV21-1 to TRBJ2-1; the table's D call TRBD1 went unverified against the DNA. TRBV21-1 counts as a pseudogene. The CDR3 loop spans 14 amino acids. The CDR3 region is CASSKGQGDDEQFF. In DNA, the CDR3 is TGTGCCAGCAGCAAGGGACAGGGGGACGATGAGCAGTTCTTC.